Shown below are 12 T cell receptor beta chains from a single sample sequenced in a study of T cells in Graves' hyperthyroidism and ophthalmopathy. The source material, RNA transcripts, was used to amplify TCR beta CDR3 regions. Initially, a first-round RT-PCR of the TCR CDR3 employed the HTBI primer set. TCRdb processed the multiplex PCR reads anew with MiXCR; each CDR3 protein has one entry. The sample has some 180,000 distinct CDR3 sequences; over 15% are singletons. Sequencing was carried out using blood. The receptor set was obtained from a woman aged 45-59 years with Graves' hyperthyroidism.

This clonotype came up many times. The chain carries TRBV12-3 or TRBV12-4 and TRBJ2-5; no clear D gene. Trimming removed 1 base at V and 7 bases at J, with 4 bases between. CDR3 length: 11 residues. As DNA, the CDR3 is TGTGCCAGCAGTTTAGGGGTGACCCAGTACTTC. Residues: CASSLGVTQYF.

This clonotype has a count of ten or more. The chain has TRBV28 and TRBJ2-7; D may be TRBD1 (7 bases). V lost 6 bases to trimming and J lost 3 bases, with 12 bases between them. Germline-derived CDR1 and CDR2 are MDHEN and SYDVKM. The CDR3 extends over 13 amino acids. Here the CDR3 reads CASRRQGGYEQYF. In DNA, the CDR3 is TGTGCCAGCAGGAGACAGGGAGGCTACGAGCAGTACTTC. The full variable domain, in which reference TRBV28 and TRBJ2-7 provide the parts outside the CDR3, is DVKVTQSSRYLVKRTGEKVFLECVQDMDHENMFWYRQDPGLGLRLIYFSYDVKMKEKGDIPEGYSVSREKKERFSLILESASTNQTSMYLCASRRQGGYEQYFGPGTRLTVT.

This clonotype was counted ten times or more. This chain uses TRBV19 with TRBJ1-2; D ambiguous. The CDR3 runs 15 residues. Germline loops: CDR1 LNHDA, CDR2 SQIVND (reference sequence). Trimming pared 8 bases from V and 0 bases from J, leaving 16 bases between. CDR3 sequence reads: CASVITGKANYGYTF. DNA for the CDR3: TGTGCCAGTGTTATCACCGGTAAAGCTAACTATGGCTACACCTTC.

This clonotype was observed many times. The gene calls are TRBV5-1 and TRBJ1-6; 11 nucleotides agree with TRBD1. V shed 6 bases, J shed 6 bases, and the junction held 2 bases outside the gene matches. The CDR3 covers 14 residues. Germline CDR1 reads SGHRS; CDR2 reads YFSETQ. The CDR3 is CASKGTGGNSPLHF. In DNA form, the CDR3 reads TGCGCCAGCAAGGGGACAGGGGGTAATTCACCCCTCCACTTT. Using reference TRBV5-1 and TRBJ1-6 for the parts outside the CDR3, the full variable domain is KAGVTQTPRYLIKTRGQQVTLSCSPISGHRSVSWYQQTPGQGLQFLFEYFSETQRNKGNFPGRFSGRQFSNSRSEMNVSTLELGDSALYLCASKGTGGNSPLHFGNGTRLTVT.

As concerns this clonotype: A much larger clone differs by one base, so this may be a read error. The CDR3 loop is CSVYMNTEAFF. In nucleotides, the CDR3 is TGCAGCGTTTACATGAACACTGAAGCTTTCTTT. The V and J genes are TRBV29-1 and TRBJ1-1; D gene ambiguous. V lost 5 bases, J lost 0 bases, and 4 bases lay in between. Germline V gene data show CDR1 as SQVTM and CDR2 as ANQGSEA. This CDR3 has 11 residues.

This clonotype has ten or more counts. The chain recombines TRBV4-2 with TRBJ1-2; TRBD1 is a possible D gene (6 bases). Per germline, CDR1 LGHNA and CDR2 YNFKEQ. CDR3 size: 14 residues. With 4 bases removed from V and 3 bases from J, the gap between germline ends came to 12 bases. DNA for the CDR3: TGTGCCAGCAGCCCTCCACAGGGAGACTATGGCTACACCTTC. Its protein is CASSPPQGDYGYTF.

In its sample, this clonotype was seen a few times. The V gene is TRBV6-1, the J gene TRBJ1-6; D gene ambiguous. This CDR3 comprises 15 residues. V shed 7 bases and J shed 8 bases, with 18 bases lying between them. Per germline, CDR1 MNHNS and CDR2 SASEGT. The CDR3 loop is CASTPLSTGDSPLHF. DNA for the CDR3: TGTGCCAGCACACCCCTAAGTACGGGTGATTCACCCCTCCACTTT.

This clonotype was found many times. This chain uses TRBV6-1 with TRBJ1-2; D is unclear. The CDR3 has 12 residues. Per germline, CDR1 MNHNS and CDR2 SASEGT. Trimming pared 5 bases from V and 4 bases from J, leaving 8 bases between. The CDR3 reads CASSSGRYGYTF. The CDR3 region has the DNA TGTGCCAGCAGTTCCGGACGCTATGGCTACACCTTC.

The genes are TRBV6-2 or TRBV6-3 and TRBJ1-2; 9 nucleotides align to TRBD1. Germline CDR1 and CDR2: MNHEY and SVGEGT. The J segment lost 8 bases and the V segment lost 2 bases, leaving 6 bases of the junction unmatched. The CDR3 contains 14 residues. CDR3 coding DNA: TGTGCCAGCAGTTACCGGACAGGGGCTGGCGGCTACACCTTC. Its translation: CASSYRTGAGGYTF.

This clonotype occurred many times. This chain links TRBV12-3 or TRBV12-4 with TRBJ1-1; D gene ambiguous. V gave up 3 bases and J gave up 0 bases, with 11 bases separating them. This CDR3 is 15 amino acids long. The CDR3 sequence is CASSFFLGLNTEAFF. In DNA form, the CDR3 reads TGTGCCAGCAGTTTTTTCTTGGGTTTGAACACTGAAGCTTTCTTT.

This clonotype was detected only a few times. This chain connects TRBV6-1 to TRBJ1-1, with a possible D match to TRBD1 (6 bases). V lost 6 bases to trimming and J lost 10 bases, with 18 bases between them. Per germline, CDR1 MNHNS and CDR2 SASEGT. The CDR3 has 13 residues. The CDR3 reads CASRFTGRGAAFF. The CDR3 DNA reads TGTGCCAGCAGATTTACGGGACGGGGGGCAGCTTTCTTT.

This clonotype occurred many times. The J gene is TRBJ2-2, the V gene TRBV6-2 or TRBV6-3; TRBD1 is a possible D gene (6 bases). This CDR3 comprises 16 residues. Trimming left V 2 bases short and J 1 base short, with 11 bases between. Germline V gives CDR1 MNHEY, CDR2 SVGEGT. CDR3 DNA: TGTGCCAGCAGTTACGCAGGGGTTCGGAACACCGGGGAGCTGTTTTTT. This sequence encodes CASSYAGVRNTGELFF.